Each of the 9 T cell receptor beta chains below was sequenced from the same sample in a study of patients and donors after allogeneic stem cell transplantation. In TCRdb, the RT-PCR reads were re-called with MiXCR into one record per CDR3 protein. This sample yields about 960,000 distinct CDR3 sequences, of which more than 15% are seen a single time; roughly 6.4% belongs to the top ten. Sample: blood, either unsorted or a sorted T cell fraction (not recorded which). These receptors came from a human donor who was either an allogeneic HSCT recipient or a stem cell or donor lymphocyte infusion donor (not recorded which). It is not recorded whose cells these are; they may come from a transplant donor.

The chain carries TRBV29-1 and TRBJ1-4; TRBD1 aligns across 8 bases. CDR1 is SQVTM, CDR2 ANQGSEA, per germline. The CDR3 runs to 14 residues. The J segment lost 10 bases and the V segment lost 2 bases, leaving 9 bases of the junction unmatched. CDR3 in DNA: TGCAGCGTTGAAAGAGGGGGCGACAGGGGAAAACTGTTTTTT. It is translated as CSVERGGDRGKLFF.

The CDR3 loop is CAISGSGPESEAFF. CDR3 DNA sequence: TGTGCCATCAGTGGGAGCGGACCTGAGTCCGAAGCTTTCTTT. The V and J genes are TRBV10-3 and TRBJ1-1; D gene uncertain. This CDR3 spans 14 amino acids. The germline gives CDR1 ENHRY, CDR2 SYGVKD. The V end lost 4 bases, the J end lost 8 bases, and 17 bases lay between the germline ends.

In its sample, this clonotype was seen a few times. The gene calls are TRBV24-1 and TRBJ2-3; D is unresolved. This CDR3 region has 14 residues. Germline lookup yields CDR1 KGHDR and CDR2 SFDVKD. The V end lost 3 bases, the J end lost 0 bases, and 6 bases lay between the germline ends. In DNA, the CDR3 is TGTGCCACCAGTGATGCGACTAGCACAGATACGCAGTATTTT. It is translated as CATSDATSTDTQYF.

The chain combines TRBV12-3 or TRBV12-4 with TRBJ2-5; 11 nucleotides match TRBD2. CDR3 size: 15 residues. V lost 4 bases, J lost 2 bases, and 3 bases stayed unmatched. The CDR3 coding sequence is TGTGCCAGCAGTTCTAGCGGGGGGTTACAAGAGACCCAGTACTTC. This gives the protein CASSSSGGLQETQYF.

Only a few counts were recorded for this clonotype. The genes are TRBV4-2 and TRBJ2-7; no clear D gene. V was pared by 5 bases and J by 4 bases, with 18 bases between. This CDR3 has 15 amino acids. Germline V CDR1 and CDR2: LGHNA, YNFKEQ. The chain's CDR3 is CASSWSLPPVYEQYF. The DNA for the CDR3 is TGTGCCAGCAGCTGGTCACTACCCCCCGTGTACGAGCAGTACTTC.

The chain has TRBV12-3 or TRBV12-4 and TRBJ2-1; the D gene is possibly TRBD1 (6 bases). Trimming pared 3 bases from V and 2 bases from J, leaving 14 bases between. CDR3 length equals 16 residues. The CDR3 nucleotides read TGTGCCAGCAGTTTCTCGGCTGGGGGCCCCTACAATGAGCAGTTCTTC. This encodes CASSFSAGGPYNEQFF.

This chain joins TRBV9 and TRBJ2-5; D unclear. Deletions cut 0 bases from V and 2 bases from J, with 8 bases between. Per germline, CDR1 SGDLS and CDR2 YYNGEE. This CDR3 has 14 amino acids. Here the CDR3 DNA reads TGTGCCAGCAGCGTAGGGCTTCTACAAGAGACCCAGTACTTC. Translation gives CASSVGLLQETQYF.

V and J are TRBV12-3 or TRBV12-4 and TRBJ1-5; the D gene is possibly TRBD1 (5 bases). CDR3 length: 20 amino acids. V lost 7 bases, J lost 0 bases, and 28 bases lay in between. The DNA for the CDR3 is TGTGCCAGCACCATTAATTCCCGGGACCGCGGTATATATAGCAATCAGCCCCAGCATTTT. Translation: CASTINSRDRGIYSNQPQHF.

This clonotype was counted a few times. The chain employs TRBV15 and TRBJ2-3; no clear D. CDR3 length equals 14 residues. V was cut by 6 bases and J by 1 base, with 11 bases left in between. Germline V gene sequence: CDR1 LNHNV, CDR2 YYDKDF (reference sequence). CDR3 nucleotides: TGTGCCACCAGTAAGGCTTCCCGCACAGATACGCAGTATTTT. Protein sequence: CATSKASRTDTQYF.